This T cell receptor (beta chain) comes out of a study of regulatory and conventional T cells in RAG deficiency. The V end lost 6 bases, the J end lost 0 bases, and 8 bases lay between the germline ends. Germline V gene lookup returns CDR1 MGHDK and CDR2 SYGVNS. This CDR3 region has 13 residues. Findings and caveats of the study: Patient subsets had shorter CDR3s; Omenn Treg-Tconv overlap exceeded 85%. Omenn syndrome and CID/AS patients had 85 to 100-fold fewer unique Treg TCR beta sequences, versus 8 to 10-fold elsewhere.

On this clone itself: The target antigen is unknown.

Conventional CD4+ T cells were sorted from blood as CD25-low CD127-high cells. Here immunoSEQ multiplex PCR was the method, and the copy in TCRdb shows in-frame clones only, minus some. The profile shows more than 2,500 clones, almost 85% of them singletons. The chain couples TRBV25-1 to TRBJ1-1; D not resolved. The sample taken for sequencing was CD4+ effector T cells sorted from blood. The origin of this receptor is a human donor with RAG deficiency presenting as severe combined immunodeficiency. The CDR3 nucleotides read TGTGCCAGCAGGGTCAATTTGAACACTGAAGCTTTCTTT. Encoded protein: CASRVNLNTEAFF.